This T cell receptor (beta chain) appears in the sequencing data of a study of post-analysis software for immune sequencing data. V gave up 7 bases and J gave up 8 bases; unmatched junction bases: 11. The CDR3 is 17 amino acids. Germline values: CDR1 MNHEY, CDR2 SMNVEV (reference sequence). To note about this clonotype: As yet, its antigen is unknown.

Findings and caveats of the study: Compared with controls, patients had more of about five TRBV segments, including TRBV5-6, TRBV5-1 and TRBV20-1. Significantly lower normalized Chao1 diversity was seen in multiple sclerosis patients than in controls.

Libraries were made from TCR beta cDNA, and they carried unique molecular identifiers. TCRdb processed the PCR reads anew with MiXCR; each CDR3 protein has one entry. The data hold 400,000 to 500,000 distinct CDR3 sequences, with over 30% observed a single time. Sequences were obtained from blood. The chain recombines TRBV27 with TRBJ2-1, with 16 bases that match TRBD2. The receptor was isolated from a girl aged 2-15 years with multiple sclerosis. The CDR3 loop is CASNNLPGLAGGDEQFF. The CDR3 DNA follows: TGTGCCAGCAACAATTTACCGGGACTAGCGGGAGGGGATGAGCAGTTCTTC.